This record looks at one T cell receptor beta chain sequence and its context. Its specificity is unknown. The germline gene is not matched at one end of the junction; a read error may be the cause. This specimen comes from a study of T cells in Graves' hyperthyroidism and ophthalmopathy. The investigators amplified TCR beta CDR3 regions from RNA transcripts. The TCR CDR3 was amplified in a first-round RT-PCR using the HTBI primer set. TCRdb reprocessed the multiplex PCR reads via MiXCR and lists one record per CDR3 protein. This sample has 500,000 to 750,000 distinct CDR3 sequences, with around 46% found just once. Germline values: CDR1 SNHLY, CDR2 FYNNEI. This CDR3 comprises 15 residues. Study results and limitations: Ophthalmopathy prediction by the model preceded onset by a median about 6.3 months.

The chain recombines TRBV2 with TRBJ2-2; 12 nucleotides agree with TRBD2. The clonotype originates from a woman under 30 with Graves' hyperthyroidism. The sequenced material came from peripheral blood or thyroid tissue (not recorded which). The CDR3 nucleotides read TGTGCCAGCAGGACTAGCGGGAGTGCGTACAATGAGCAGTTCTTT. Encoded protein: CASRTSGSAYNEQFF.